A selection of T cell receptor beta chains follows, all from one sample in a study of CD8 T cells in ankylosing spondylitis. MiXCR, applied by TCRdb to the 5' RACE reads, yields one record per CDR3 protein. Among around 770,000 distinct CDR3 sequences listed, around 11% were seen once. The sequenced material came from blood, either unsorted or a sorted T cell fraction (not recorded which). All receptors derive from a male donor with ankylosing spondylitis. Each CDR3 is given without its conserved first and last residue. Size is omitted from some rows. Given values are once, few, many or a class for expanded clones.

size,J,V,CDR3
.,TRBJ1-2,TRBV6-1,ASSPLTGSSGYT
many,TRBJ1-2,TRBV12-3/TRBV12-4,ASSFTGRQNYGYT
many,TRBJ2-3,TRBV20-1,SAIGSGSTDTQY
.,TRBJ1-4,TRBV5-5,ASSRGQLVNEKLF
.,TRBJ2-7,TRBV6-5,ASSYAGSKYEQY
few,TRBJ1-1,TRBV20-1,SALSTGSVAF
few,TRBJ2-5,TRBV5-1,ASSWRDRIQETQY
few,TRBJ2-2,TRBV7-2,ASSLGRGRAGELF
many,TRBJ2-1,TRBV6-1,ASSRKREQF
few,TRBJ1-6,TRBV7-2,ASSPRQGDSPLH